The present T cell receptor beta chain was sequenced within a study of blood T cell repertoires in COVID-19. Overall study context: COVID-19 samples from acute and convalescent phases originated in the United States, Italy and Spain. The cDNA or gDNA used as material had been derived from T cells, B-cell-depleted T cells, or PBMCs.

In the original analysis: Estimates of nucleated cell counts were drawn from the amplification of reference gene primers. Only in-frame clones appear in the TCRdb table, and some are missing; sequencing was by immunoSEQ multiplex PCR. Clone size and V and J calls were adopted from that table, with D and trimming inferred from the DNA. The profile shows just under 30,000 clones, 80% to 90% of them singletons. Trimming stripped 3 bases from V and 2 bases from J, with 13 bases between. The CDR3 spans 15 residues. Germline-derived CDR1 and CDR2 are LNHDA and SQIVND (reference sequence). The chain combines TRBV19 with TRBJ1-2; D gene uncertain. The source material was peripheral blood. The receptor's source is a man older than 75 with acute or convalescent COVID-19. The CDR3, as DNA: TGTGCCAGTAGTATGATATCGGGAGTCAACTATGGCTACACCTTC. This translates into CASSMISGVNYGYTF.